What follows describes a single T cell receptor (beta chain). The antigen is not known. The sample is drawn from a study of cytomegalovirus exposure and HLA in healthy donors. As for the study in general: Of all 400 or so donors who were genotyped, roughly 83% belonged to the Caucasian-associated ancestry cluster. Study-wide results and limits: Presence/absence comparisons presumed near-even sequencing depth among donors. In an earlier analysis, in approximately 630 donors, most V segments appeared productive either ~87% or ~30% of the time. No immune exposure information besides CMV serostatus was available.

PCR primers comprised 60 Vbeta and 13 Jbeta primers. Generated by immunoSEQ multiplex PCR, the TCRdb table keeps only in-frame clones and is missing some. The sample has around 240,000 clones, around 76% seen once. This CDR3 is built from 16 residues. V lost 5 bases to trimming and J lost 5 bases; unmatched junction nucleotides: 13. The germline CDR1 and CDR2 sequences are SEHNR and FQNEAQ (reference sequence). J is TRBJ1-2 and V is TRBV7-9, with TRBD1 identical over 8 bases. Sequenced material: PBMCs. The TCR sequence derives from a woman in her 40s in good health and CMV-seropositive. In DNA, the CDR3 is TGTGCCAGCAGCGCGGACAGGGACCGACTTGAGTATGGCTACACCTTC. Protein product: CASSADRDRLEYGYTF.